This is a list of T cell receptor beta chains from one sample in a study of T cell repertoires in cytomegalovirus infection. From the reads, TCRdb called clonotypes with MiXCR, one entry per CDR3 protein. The sample carries about 97,000 distinct CDR3 sequences, approximately 17% recorded once. What was sequenced was PBMCs. The receptors here all came from a human donor in good health (CMV status not recorded). Some clones in this sample may be carry-over from other donors' samples. Each CDR3 is given with its conserved first and last residue. The D gene is left open where the match is weak. Rows may omit the clone size; those that give it use once, few, many or a size class.

j_call clone_size v_call d_call cdr3_aa cdr3_nt
TRBJ2-1 many TRBV7-2 NA CASKVPHLREQFF TGTGCCAGCAAGGTTCCCCACCTTCGAGAGCAGTTCTTC
TRBJ2-2 many TRBV7-2 NA CASSRDRPRRATGELFF TGTGCCAGCAGCCGCGACAGGCCGAGGCGGGCCACCGGGGAGCTGTTTTTT
TRBJ2-7 few TRBV27 NA CASSQGPYYEQYF TGTGCCAGCAGCCAGGGTCCTTACTACGAGCAGTACTTC
TRBJ2-3 NA TRBV4-2 TRBD2 CASSHLLAGGGADTQYF TGTGCCAGCAGCCATCTTCTAGCGGGGGGCGGGGCAGATACGCAGTATTTT
TRBJ1-2 many TRBV7-2 NA CASSSGSGYTF TGTGCCAGCAGCTCCGGCTCTGGCTACACCTTC
TRBJ2-5 many TRBV7-2 NA CASSLEVQETQYF TGTGCCAGCAGCTTAGAGGTCCAAGAGACCCAGTACTTC
TRBJ1-4 few TRBV27 TRBD1 CASGQGAEKLFF TGTGCCAGCGGACAGGGAGCCGAAAAACTGTTTTTT
TRBJ2-5 NA TRBV7-2 NA CASSLAAGQETQYF TGTGCCAGCAGCTTAGCGGCGGGGCAAGAGACCCAGTACTTC
TRBJ2-3 few TRBV6-5 NA CATQDTSSTDTQYF TGTGCCACCCAGGATACTTCTAGCACAGATACGCAGTATTTT
TRBJ2-3 many TRBV7-2 TRBD2 CASSFVGGEADTQYF TGTGCCAGCAGCTTCGTGGGGGGGGAGGCAGATACGCAGTATTTT
TRBJ1-1 few TRBV2 NA CASKPTATNTEAFF TGTGCCAGCAAGCCTACAGCTACGAACACTGAAGCTTTCTTT
TRBJ1-3 NA TRBV13 NA CASSLGDFSGNTIYF TGTGCCAGCAGCTTGGGGGACTTCTCTGGAAACACCATATATTTT
TRBJ2-1 NA TRBV27 NA CASSLRSVVAFYNEQFF TGTGCCAGCAGTTTACGGTCCGTTGTTGCGTTCTACAATGAGCAGTTCTTC
TRBJ1-1 many TRBV7-2 NA CASSLGQSNTEAFF TGTGCCAGCAGCTTAGGACAGTCGAACACTGAAGCTTTCTTT
TRBJ1-6 NA TRBV4-2 TRBD1 CASSQVLGQPFHF TGTGCCAGCAGCCAAGTTTTGGGACAGCCCTTCCACTTT
TRBJ1-1 many TRBV12-5 TRBD1 CASGFGPGQASNTEAFF TGTGCTAGTGGTTTTGGACCGGGACAGGCGTCGAACACTGAAGCTTTCTTT
TRBJ1-4 few TRBV20-1 NA CSTGELEKLFF TGCAGTACGGGCGAACTAGAAAAACTGTTTTTT
TRBJ2-5 NA TRBV7-2 NA CASSLDPRFETQYF TGTGCCAGCAGCTTAGACCCCCGTTTCGAGACCCAGTACTTC
TRBJ1-1 NA TRBV20-1 NA CSARAHGELKTFF TGCAGTGCTAGGGCCCACGGAGAACTAAAGACTTTCTTT
TRBJ2-5 many TRBV11-2 TRBD1 CASSPGTDQETQYF TGTGCCAGCAGCCCAGGGACAGACCAAGAGACCCAGTACTTC
TRBJ1-1 few TRBV7-2 NA CASSVSMGTEAFF TGTGCCAGCAGCGTGTCGATGGGCACTGAAGCTTTCTTT
TRBJ1-1 NA TRBV2 NA CASSTLRGGSEAFF TGTGCCAGCAGTACGTTGAGGGGGGGCTCTGAAGCTTTCTTT
TRBJ2-3 many TRBV7-8 NA CASSRVRWSPGKDTQYF TGTGCCAGCAGCCGGGTTAGGTGGAGTCCAGGAAAAGATACGCAGTATTTT
TRBJ1-4 few TRBV6-2/TRBV6-3 NA CASSYSGRRDEKLFF TGTGCCAGCAGTTACTCGGGGCGTCGAGATGAAAAACTGTTTTTT
TRBJ2-1 NA TRBV12-3/TRBV12-4 NA CASSLFGTGDEQFF TGTGCCAGCAGTTTATTTGGAACAGGCGACGAGCAGTTCTTC
TRBJ2-3 many TRBV7-4 TRBD1 CASSYAIRDRRFTDTQYF TGTGCCAGCAGCTACGCTATCCGGGACAGGAGATTCACAGATACGCAGTATTTT
TRBJ2-2 NA TRBV2 TRBD2 CASSTDGAGAGELFF TGTGCCAGCAGTACGGACGGAGCGGGGGCCGGGGAGCTGTTTTTT
TRBJ1-6 many TRBV9 TRBD1 CASSAGQGYSPLHF TGTGCCAGCAGCGCCGGACAGGGCTATTCACCCCTCCACTTT
TRBJ2-2 many TRBV7-2 TRBD1 CASSPTGGTGELFF TGTGCCAGCAGCCCAACAGGGGGCACCGGGGAGCTGTTTTTT
TRBJ1-2 few TRBV28 NA CASSSGTYGYTF TGTGCCAGCAGCTCCGGGACCTATGGCTACACCTTC
TRBJ1-6 NA TRBV27 NA CASSLSTGSSPLHF TGTGCCAGCAGTTTATCAACAGGGAGTTCACCCCTCCACTTT
TRBJ2-1 many TRBV7-3 TRBD2 CASSSSLAEVNEQFF TGTGCCAGCAGCTCCTCTCTAGCGGAGGTCAATGAGCAGTTCTTC
TRBJ2-3 NA TRBV29-1 NA CSVEARPASTDTQYF TGCAGCGTTGAAGCCAGGCCCGCTAGCACAGATACGCAGTATTTT
TRBJ2-2 NA TRBV2 TRBD2 CASTSRISGGAGAGELFF TGTGCCAGCACCTCCCGGATTAGCGGGGGGGCCGGCGCCGGGGAGCTGTTTTTT
TRBJ1-2 medium-sized TRBV7-2 NA CASSQRHGRVNYGYTF TGTGCCAGCAGCCAAAGACACGGGCGGGTTAACTATGGCTACACCTTC
TRBJ1-2 many TRBV7-2 NA CASSFRGGYGYTF TGTGCCAGCAGCTTCCGCGGGGGTTACGGCTACACCTTC
TRBJ2-1 NA TRBV25-1 NA CASSESSPKQFF TGTGCCAGCAGTGAATCTTCCCCCAAACAGTTCTTC